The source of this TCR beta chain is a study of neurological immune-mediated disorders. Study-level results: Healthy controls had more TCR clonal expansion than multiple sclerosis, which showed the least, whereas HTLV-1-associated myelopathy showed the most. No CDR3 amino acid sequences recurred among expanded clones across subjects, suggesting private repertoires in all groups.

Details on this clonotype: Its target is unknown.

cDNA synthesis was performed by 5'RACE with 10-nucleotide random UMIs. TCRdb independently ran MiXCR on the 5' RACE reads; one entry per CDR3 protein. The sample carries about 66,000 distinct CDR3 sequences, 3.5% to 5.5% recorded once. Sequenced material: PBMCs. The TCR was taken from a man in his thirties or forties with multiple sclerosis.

CDR3 sequence reads: CASSLEGRGSTEAFF. DNA for the CDR3: TGCGCCAGCAGCTTGGAAGGACGTGGGAGCACTGAAGCTTTCTTT. This chain uses TRBV5-1 with TRBJ1-1; the D is unclear. CDR3 length: 15 amino acids. V was trimmed by 0 bases and J by 4 bases, leaving 13 bases between them. Per germline, CDR1 SGHRS and CDR2 YFSETQ.